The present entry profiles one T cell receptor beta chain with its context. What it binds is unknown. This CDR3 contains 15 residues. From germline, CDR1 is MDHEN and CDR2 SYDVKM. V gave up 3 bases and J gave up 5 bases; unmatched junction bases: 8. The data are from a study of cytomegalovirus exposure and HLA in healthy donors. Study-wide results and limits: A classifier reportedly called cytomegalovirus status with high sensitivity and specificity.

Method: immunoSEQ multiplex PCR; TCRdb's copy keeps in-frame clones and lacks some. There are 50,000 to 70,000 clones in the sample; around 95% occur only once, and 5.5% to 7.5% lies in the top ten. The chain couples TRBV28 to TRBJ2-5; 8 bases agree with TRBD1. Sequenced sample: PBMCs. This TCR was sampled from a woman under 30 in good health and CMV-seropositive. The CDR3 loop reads CASSFPGGVRETQYF. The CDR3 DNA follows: TGTGCCAGCAGTTTCCCAGGGGGCGTACGGGAGACCCAGTACTTC. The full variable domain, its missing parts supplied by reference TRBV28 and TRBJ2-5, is DVKVTQSSRYLVKRTGEKVFLECVQDMDHENMFWYRQDPGLGLRLIYFSYDVKMKEKGDIPEGYSVSREKKERFSLILESASTNQTSMYLCASSFPGGVRETQYFGPGTRLLVL.